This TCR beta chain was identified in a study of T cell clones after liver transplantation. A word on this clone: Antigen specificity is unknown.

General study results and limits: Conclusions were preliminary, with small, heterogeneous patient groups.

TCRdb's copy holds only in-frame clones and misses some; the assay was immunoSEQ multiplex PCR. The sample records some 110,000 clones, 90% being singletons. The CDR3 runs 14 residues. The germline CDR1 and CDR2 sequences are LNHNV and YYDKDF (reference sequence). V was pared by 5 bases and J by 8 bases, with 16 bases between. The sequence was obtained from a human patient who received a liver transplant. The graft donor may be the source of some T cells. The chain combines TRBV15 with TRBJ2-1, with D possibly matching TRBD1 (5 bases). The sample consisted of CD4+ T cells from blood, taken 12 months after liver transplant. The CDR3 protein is CATSVSRVRDEQFF. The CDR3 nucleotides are TGTGCCACCAGCGTATCCAGGGTTCGAGATGAGCAGTTCTTC.